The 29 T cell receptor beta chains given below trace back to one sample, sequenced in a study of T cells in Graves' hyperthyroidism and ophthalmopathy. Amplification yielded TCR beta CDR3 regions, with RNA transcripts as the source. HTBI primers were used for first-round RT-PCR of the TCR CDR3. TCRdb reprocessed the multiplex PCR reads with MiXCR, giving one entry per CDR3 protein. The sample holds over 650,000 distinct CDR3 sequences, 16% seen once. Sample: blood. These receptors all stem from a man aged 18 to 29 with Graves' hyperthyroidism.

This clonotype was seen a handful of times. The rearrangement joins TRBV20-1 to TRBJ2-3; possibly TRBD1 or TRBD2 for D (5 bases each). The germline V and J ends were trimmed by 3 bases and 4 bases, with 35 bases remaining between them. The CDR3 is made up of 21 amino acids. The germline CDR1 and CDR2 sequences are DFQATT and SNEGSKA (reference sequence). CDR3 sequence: CSARADNIEGSGVVEPDTQYF. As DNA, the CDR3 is TGCAGTGCTAGGGCGGATAATATCGAGGGGAGTGGAGTGGTGGAACCAGATACGCAGTATTTT.

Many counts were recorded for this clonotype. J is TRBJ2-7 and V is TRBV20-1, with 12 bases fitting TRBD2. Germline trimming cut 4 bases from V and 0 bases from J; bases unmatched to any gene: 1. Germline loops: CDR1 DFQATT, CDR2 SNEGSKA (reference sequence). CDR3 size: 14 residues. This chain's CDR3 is CSAKTSGSSYEQYF. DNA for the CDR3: TGCAGTGCTAAGACTAGCGGGAGCTCCTACGAGCAGTACTTC.

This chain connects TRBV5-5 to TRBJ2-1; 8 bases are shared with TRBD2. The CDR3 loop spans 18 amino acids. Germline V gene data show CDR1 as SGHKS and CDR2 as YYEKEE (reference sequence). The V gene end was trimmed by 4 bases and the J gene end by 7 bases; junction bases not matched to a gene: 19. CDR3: CASSPTGTGTSIVNEQFF. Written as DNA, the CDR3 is TGTGCCAGCAGCCCAACTGGGACCGGGACTAGTATCGTGAATGAGCAGTTCTTC.

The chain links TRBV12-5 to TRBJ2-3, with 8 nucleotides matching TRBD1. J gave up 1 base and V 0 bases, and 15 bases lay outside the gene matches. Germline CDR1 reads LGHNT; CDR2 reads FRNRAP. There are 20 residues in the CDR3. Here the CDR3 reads CASGLVPKGQEKIGTDTQYF. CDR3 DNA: TGTGCTAGTGGTTTGGTACCCAAGGGACAGGAAAAGATAGGCACAGATACGCAGTATTTT.

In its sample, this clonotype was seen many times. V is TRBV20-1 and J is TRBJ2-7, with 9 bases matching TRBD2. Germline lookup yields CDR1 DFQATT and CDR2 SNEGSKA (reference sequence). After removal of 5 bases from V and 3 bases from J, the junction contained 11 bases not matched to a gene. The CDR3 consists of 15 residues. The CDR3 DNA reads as TGCAGTGCTCCCTCCCTGGTAGCGGGAGTCTACGAGCAGTACTTC. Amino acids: CSAPSLVAGVYEQYF.

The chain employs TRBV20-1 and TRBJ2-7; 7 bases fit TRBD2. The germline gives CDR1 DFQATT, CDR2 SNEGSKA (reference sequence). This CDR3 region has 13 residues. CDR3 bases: TGCAGCCCTTCCCGGGGGAGGGGTGACGAGCAGTACTTC. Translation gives CSPSRGRGDEQYF.

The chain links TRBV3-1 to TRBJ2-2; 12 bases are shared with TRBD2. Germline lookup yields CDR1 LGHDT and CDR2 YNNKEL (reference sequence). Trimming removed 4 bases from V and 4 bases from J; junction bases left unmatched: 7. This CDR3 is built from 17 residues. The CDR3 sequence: CASSLRLAGAPTGELFF. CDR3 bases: TGTGCCAGCAGCCTCCGACTAGCGGGAGCACCCACCGGGGAGCTGTTTTTT.

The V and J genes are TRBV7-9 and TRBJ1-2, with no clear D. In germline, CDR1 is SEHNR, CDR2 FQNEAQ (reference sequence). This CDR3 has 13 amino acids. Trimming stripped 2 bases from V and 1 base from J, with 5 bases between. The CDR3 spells CASSLLLNYGYTF. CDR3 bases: TGTGCCAGCAGCTTACTTCTTAACTATGGCTACACCTTC.

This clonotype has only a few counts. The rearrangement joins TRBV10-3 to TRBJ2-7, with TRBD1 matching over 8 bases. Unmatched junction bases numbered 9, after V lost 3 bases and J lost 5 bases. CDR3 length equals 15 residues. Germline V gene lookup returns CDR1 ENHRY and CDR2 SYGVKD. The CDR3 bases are TGTGCCATCAGTGAAACCGGACAGGGCGGCGACGAGCAGTACTTC. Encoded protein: CAISETGQGGDEQYF.

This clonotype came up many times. CDR3 loop: CAISGPDGPNTEAFF. The CDR3, as DNA: TGTGCCATCAGTGGACCAGACGGACCGAACACTGAAGCTTTCTTT. This chain connects TRBV10-3 to TRBJ1-1; D not resolved. The CDR3 covers 15 residues. V was trimmed by 4 bases and J by 1 base, leaving 13 bases between them. CDR1 ENHRY and CDR2 SYGVKD come from the germline V gene.

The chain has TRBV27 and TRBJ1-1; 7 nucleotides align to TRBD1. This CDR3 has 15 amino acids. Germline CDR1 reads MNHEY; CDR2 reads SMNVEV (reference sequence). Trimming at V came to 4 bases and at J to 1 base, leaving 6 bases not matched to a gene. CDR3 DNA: TGTGCCAGCAGTTCCCCACAGGGGCGGAACACTGAAGCTTTCTTT. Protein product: CASSSPQGRNTEAFF.

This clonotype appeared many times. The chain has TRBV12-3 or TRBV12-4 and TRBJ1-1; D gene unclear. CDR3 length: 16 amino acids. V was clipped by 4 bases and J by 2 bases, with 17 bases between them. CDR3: CASSSPEPRVNTEAFF. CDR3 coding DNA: TGTGCCAGCAGTTCCCCCGAGCCACGGGTAAACACTGAAGCTTTCTTT.

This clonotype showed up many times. CDR3 in DNA: TGTGCCACCAGCAGAGGAGCTAGCTACGAGCAGTACTTC. Protein product: CATSRGASYEQYF. This chain connects TRBV15 to TRBJ2-7; no definite D call. Germline CDR1 LNHNV, CDR2 YYDKDF (reference sequence). The germline V and J ends were trimmed by 1 base and 3 bases, with 7 bases remaining between them. The length of the CDR3 is 13 residues.

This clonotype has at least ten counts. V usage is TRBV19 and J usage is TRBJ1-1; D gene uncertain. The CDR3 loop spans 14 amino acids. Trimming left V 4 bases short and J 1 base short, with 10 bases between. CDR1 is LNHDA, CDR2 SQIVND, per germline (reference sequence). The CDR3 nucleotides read TGTGCCAGTAGTACCCTGACTGAGAACACTGAAGCTTTCTTT. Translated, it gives CASSTLTENTEAFF. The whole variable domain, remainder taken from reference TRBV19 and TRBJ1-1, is DGGITQSPKYLFRKEGQNVTLSCEQNLNHDAMYWYRQDPGQGLRLIYYSQIVNDFQKGDIAEGYSVSREKKESFPLTVTSAQKNPTAFYLCASSTLTENTEAFFGQGTRLTVV.

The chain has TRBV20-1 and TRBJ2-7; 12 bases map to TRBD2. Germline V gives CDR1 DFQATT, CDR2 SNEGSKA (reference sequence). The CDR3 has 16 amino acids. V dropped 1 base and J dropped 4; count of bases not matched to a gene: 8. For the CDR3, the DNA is TGCAGTGCTAGAGGAATGACTAGCGGGAGTGGGTACGAGCAGTACTTC. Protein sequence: CSARGMTSGSGYEQYF.

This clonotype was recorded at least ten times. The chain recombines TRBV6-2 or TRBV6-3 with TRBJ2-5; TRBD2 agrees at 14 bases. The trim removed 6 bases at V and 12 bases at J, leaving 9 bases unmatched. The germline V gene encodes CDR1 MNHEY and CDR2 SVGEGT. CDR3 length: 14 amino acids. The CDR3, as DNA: TGTGCCAGCAGAACCGGGACTAGCGGGAGACATAAGTACTTC. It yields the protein CASRTGTSGRHKYF.

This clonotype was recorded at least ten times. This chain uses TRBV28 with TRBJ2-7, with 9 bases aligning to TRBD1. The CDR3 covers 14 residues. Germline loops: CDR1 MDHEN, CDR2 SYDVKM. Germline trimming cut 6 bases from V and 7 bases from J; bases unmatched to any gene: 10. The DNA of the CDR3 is TGTGCCAGCAGCCAGGGACAGGGATTCGGGGAGCAGTACTTC. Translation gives CASSQGQGFGEQYF.

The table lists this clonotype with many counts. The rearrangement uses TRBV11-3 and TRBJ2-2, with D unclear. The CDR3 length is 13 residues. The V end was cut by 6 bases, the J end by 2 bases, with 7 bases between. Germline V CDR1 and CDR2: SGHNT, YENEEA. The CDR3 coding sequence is TGTGCCAGCAGGAGGTTTAACACCGGGGAGCTGTTTTTT. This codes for CASRRFNTGELFF.

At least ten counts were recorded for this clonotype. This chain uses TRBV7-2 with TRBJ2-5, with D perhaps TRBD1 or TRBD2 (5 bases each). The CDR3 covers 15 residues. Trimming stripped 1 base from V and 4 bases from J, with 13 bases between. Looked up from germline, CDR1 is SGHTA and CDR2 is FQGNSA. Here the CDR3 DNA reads TGTGCCAGCAGCTTAGGGGACCGTAATCGAGAGACCCAGTACTTC. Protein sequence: CASSLGDRNRETQYF. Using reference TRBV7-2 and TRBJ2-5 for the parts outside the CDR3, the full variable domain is GAGVSQSPSNKVTEKGKDVELRCDPISGHTALYWYRQSLGQGLEFLIYFQGNSAPDKSGLPSDRFSAERTGGSVSTLTIQRTQQEDSAVYLCASSLGDRNRETQYFGPGTRLLVL.

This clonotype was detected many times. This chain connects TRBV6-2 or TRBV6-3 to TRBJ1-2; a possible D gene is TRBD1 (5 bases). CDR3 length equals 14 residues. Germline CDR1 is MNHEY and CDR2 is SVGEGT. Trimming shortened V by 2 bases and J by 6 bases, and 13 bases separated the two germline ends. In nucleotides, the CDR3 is TGTGCCAGCAGTTACCGACAGCCCCGGGATGGCTACACCTTC. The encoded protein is CASSYRQPRDGYTF.

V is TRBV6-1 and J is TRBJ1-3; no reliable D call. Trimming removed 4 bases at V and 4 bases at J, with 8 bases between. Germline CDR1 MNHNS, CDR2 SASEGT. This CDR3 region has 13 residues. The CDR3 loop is CASSGTQGNTIYF. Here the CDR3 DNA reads TGTGCCAGCAGTGGAACGCAAGGAAACACCATATATTTT.

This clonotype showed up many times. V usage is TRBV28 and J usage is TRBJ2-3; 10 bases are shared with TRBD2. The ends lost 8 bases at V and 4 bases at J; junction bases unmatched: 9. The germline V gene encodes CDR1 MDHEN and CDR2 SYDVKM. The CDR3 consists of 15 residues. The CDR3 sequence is CASYSELAGSDTQYF. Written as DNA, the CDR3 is TGTGCCAGCTACTCCGAACTAGCGGGATCAGATACGCAGTATTTT.

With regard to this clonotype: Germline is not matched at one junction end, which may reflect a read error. The CDR3 DNA reads TGTGCCACCAGAAGAGAGGGGGCAGGCAATCAGCCCCAGCATTTT. Translation: CATRREGAGNQPQHF. The gene calls are TRBV15 and TRBJ1-5, with 7 bases aligning to TRBD1. Germline CDR1 and CDR2: LNHNV and YYDKDF (reference sequence). The CDR3 is made up of 15 amino acids.

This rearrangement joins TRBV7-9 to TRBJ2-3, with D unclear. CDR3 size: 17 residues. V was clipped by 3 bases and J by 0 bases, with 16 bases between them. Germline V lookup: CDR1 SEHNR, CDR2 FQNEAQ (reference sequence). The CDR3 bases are TGTGCCAGCAGCTTTGCAGGCTCTTTCCCTAGCACAGATACGCAGTATTTT. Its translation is CASSFAGSFPSTDTQYF.

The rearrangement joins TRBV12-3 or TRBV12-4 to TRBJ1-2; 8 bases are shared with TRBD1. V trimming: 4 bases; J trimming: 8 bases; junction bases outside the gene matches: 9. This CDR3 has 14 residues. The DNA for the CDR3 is TGTGCCAGCAGTTACACCCAGGGGGCGGGGGGCTACACCTTC. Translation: CASSYTQGAGGYTF.

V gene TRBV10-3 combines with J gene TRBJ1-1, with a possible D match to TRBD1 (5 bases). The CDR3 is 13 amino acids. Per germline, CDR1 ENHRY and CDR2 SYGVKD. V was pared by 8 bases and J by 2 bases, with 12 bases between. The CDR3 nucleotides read TGTGCCATCCGTAGGGACCTTAACACTGAAGCTTTCTTT. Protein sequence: CAIRRDLNTEAFF.

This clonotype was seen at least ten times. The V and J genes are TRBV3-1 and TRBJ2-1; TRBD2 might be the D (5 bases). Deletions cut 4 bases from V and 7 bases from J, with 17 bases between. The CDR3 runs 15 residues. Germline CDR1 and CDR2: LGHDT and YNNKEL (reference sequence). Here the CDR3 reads CASSPSGGQKNEQFF. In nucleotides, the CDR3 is TGTGCCAGCAGCCCCTCGGGCGGGCAGAAGAATGAGCAGTTCTTC.

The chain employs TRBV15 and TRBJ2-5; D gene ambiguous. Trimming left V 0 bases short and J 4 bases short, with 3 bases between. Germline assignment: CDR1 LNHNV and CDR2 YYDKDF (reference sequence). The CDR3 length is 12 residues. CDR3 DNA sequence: TGTGCCACCAGCAGAGATAGAGAGACCCAGTACTTC. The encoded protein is CATSRDRETQYF.

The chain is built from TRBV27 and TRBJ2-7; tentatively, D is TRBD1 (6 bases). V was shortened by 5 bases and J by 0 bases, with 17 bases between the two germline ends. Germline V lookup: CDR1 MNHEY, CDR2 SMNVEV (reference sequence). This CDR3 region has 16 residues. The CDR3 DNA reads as TGTGCCAGCAGTACCCGTGTGGGGGCTTACTCCTACGAGCAGTACTTC. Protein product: CASSTRVGAYSYEQYF.